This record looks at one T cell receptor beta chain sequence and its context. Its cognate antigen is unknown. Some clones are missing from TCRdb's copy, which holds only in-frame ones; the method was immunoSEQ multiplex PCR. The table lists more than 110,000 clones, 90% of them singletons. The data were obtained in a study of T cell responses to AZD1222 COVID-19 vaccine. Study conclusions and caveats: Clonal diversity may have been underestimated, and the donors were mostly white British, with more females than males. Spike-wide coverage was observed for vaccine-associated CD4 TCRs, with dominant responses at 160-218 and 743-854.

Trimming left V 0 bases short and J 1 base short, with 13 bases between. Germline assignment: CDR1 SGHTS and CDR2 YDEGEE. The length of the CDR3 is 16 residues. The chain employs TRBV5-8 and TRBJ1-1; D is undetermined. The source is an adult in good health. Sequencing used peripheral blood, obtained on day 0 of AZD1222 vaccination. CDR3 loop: CASSLEGLYRNTEAFF. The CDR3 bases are TGTGCCAGCAGCTTGGAGGGCTTATACAGGAACACTGAAGCTTTCTTT. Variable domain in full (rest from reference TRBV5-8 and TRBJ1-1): EAGVTQSPTHLIKTRGQQATLRCSPISGHTSVYWYQQALGLGLQFLLWYDEGEERNRGNFPPRFSGRQFPNYSSELNVNALELEDSALYLCASSLEGLYRNTEAFFGQGTRLTVV.